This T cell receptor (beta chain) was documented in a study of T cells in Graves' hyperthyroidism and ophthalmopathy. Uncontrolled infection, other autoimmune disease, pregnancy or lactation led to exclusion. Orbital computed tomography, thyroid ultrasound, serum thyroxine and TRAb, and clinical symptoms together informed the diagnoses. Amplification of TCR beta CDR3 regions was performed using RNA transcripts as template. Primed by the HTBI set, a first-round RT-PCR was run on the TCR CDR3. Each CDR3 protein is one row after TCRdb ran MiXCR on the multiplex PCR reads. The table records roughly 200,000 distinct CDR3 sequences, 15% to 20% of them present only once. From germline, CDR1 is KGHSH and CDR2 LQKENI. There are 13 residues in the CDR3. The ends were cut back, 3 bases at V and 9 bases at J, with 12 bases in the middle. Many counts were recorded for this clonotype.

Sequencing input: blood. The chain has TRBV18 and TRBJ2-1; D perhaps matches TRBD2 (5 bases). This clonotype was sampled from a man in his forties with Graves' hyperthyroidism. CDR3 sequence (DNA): TGTGCCAGCTCACCGGACTGGGCCGTTGAGCAGTTCTTC. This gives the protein CASSPDWAVEQFF.